This entry lists 29 T cell receptor beta chains sequenced from one sample in a study of OX40 agonist ivuxolimab in advanced cancers. The assay was immunoSEQ multiplex PCR, and TCRdb's table has in-frame clones only and misses some. The sample comprises tens of thousands of clones, about 82% of which are singletons, and 20% to 30% rests with the top ten. Specimen: CD4+ or CD8+ T cells sorted from blood, collected in a trial of the OX40 agonist ivuxolimab. All receptors derive from an adult with an advanced solid tumor such as melanoma, head and neck, liver or kidney cancer.

The V gene is TRBV5-6, the J gene TRBJ2-3; tentatively, D is TRBD2 (5 bases). Germline CDR1 and CDR2: SGHDT and YYEEEE. This CDR3 has 14 residues. V dropped 3 bases and J dropped 2 bases, with 10 bases sitting between them. CDR3 protein: CASSSSGSTDTQYF. The CDR3 coding sequence is TGTGCCAGCAGCTCATCGGGGTCCACAGATACGCAGTATTTT. Complete variable domain (other parts from reference TRBV5-6 and TRBJ2-3): DAGVTQSPTHLIKTRGQQVTLRCSPKSGHDTVSWYQQALGQGPQFIFQYYEEEERQRGNFPDRFSGHQFPNYSSELNVNALLLGDSALYLCASSSSGSTDTQYFGPGTRLTVL.

The sample holds one count of this clone. DNA of the CDR3: TGTGCCAGTAGTATGCGGACAGGAGTACAATACAATGAGCAGTTCTTC. Translated: CASSMRTGVQYNEQFF. The V and J genes are TRBV19 and TRBJ2-1; TRBD1 matches 7 bases. Losses at the gene ends were 3 bases for V and 4 bases for J; bases not matched to a gene: 9. Germline CDR1 reads LNHDA; CDR2 reads SQIVND (reference sequence). This CDR3 contains 16 residues.

This clone has more than one count but fewer than ten. V is TRBV28 and J is TRBJ2-3; the match to TRBD2 covers 11 bases. This CDR3 region has 12 residues. Germline lookup yields CDR1 MDHEN and CDR2 SYDVKM. V shed 5 bases, J shed 14 bases, and the junction held 6 bases outside the gene matches. This chain's CDR3 is CASSTTSGMRYF. CDR3 DNA: TGTGCCAGCAGTACGACTAGCGGGATGAGGTATTTT.

The V and J genes are TRBV2 and TRBJ2-7; 7 nucleotides agree with TRBD1. CDR3 length: 14 amino acids. Germline trimming cut 6 bases from V and 5 bases from J; bases unmatched to any gene: 10. The germline CDR1 and CDR2 sequences are SNHLY and FYNNEI. The CDR3 is CASSGETGLDEQYF. The CDR3 DNA reads TGTGCCAGCAGCGGCGAGACAGGGCTCGACGAGCAGTACTTC.

This clone was recorded only once. At one boundary the junction diverges from the germline segment, which might be a read error. This chain joins TRBV9 and TRBJ2-2; the match to TRBD1 covers 8 bases. Germline-derived CDR1 and CDR2 are SGDLS and YYNGEE. CDR3 size: 15 residues. The chain's CDR3 is CASSVRTGPTEELFF. The CDR3 nucleotides read TGTGCCAGCAGCGTCCGGACAGGGCCCACCGAGGAGCTGTTTTTT.

V and J are TRBV10-2 and TRBJ1-5; 10 bases agree with TRBD1. V trimming: 0 bases; J trimming: 8 bases; junction bases outside the gene matches: 4. The germline V gene has CDR1 WSHSY and CDR2 SAAADI. CDR3 length: 15 residues. CDR3: CASSESGQGWEPQHF. DNA for the CDR3: TGCGCCAGCAGTGAGTCGGGACAGGGGTGGGAGCCCCAGCATTTT.

The J gene is TRBJ2-3, the V gene TRBV2; 9 bases match TRBD1. V trimming: 6 bases; J trimming: 2 bases; junction bases outside the gene matches: 6. The CDR3 totals 15 residues. CDR1 is SNHLY and CDR2 is FYNNEI in the germline V gene. The CDR3 protein is CASSTGGLATDTQYF. The CDR3 DNA is TGTGCCAGCAGCACAGGGGGCCTCGCCACAGATACGCAGTATTTT.

The chain has TRBV10-2 and TRBJ2-7; D call uncertain. Trimming cost V 1 base and J 3 bases, with 16 bases left between them. Germline V gene sequence: CDR1 WSHSY, CDR2 SAAADI. CDR3 length: 16 amino acids. CDR3 residues: CASSEWPVDEFYEQYF. The CDR3 region has the DNA TGCGCCAGCAGTGAGTGGCCGGTTGACGAATTCTACGAGCAGTACTTC.

CDR3: CAWSVSAGELFF. CDR3 nucleotides: TGTGCCTGGAGTGTTTCCGCCGGGGAGCTGTTTTTT. The chain carries TRBV30 and TRBJ2-2; D is unresolved. Germline CDR1 GTSNPN, CDR2 SVGIG (reference sequence). The germline V and J ends were trimmed by 0 bases and 6 bases, with 5 bases remaining between them. The CDR3 is 12 amino acids.

V usage is TRBV5-6 and J usage is TRBJ1-6; no definite D call. Germline loops: CDR1 SGHDT, CDR2 YYEEEE. V gave up 5 bases and J gave up 2 bases, with 8 bases separating them. The CDR3 contains 14 residues. Here the CDR3 reads CASSESPYNSPLHF. The CDR3 DNA follows: TGTGCCAGCAGTGAAAGCCCCTATAATTCACCCCTCCACTTT.

The chain recombines TRBV30 with TRBJ1-6; 7 nucleotides align to TRBD1. CDR1 and CDR2 from the germline V gene are GTSNPN and SVGIG (reference sequence). This CDR3 has 14 residues. Unmatched junction bases numbered 6, after V lost 2 bases and J lost 8 bases. As DNA, the CDR3 is TGTGCCTGGAGTTTGGGGACAGAATATTCACCCCTCCACTTT. Protein: CAWSLGTEYSPLHF.

CDR3 loop: CASSLGRGSNQPQHF. The CDR3, as DNA: TGTGCCAGCAGCTTGGGACGGGGTAGCAATCAGCCCCAGCATTTT. The rearrangement uses TRBV7-9 and TRBJ1-5; tentative D call: TRBD1 (5 bases). Germline CDR1 and CDR2: SEHNR and FQNEAQ (reference sequence). The CDR3 length is 15 residues. Trimming stripped 3 bases from V and 0 bases from J, with 9 bases between. The variable domain in full, completed from reference TRBV7-9 and TRBJ1-5, reads DTGVSQNPRHKITKRGQNVTFRCDPISEHNRLYWYRQTLGQGPEFLTYFQNEAQLEKSRLLSDRFSAERPKGSFSTLEIQRTEQGDSAMYLCASSLGRGSNQPQHFGDGTRLSIL.

About this clone itself: At one end, the junction sequence differs from germline, possibly due to a read error. The rearrangement joins TRBV5-1 to TRBJ2-7, with D unclear. CDR1 is SGHRS, CDR2 YFSETQ, per germline. This CDR3 contains 15 residues. The CDR3 here is CASSLIGAPAYEQYF. The DNA of the CDR3 is TGTGCCAGCAGCTTAATCGGAGCGCCGGCCTACGAGCAGTACTTC.

The chain has TRBV29-1 and TRBJ2-7; 11 bases match TRBD2. V trimming: 5 bases; J trimming: 3 bases; junction bases outside the gene matches: 6. The length of the CDR3 is 14 residues. Germline lookup yields CDR1 SQVTM and CDR2 ANQGSEA. CDR3 DNA: TGCAGCGTTAGAGGGCTAGCGGGAGGCTACGAGCAGTACTTC. Translated, it gives CSVRGLAGGYEQYF.

This chain links TRBV14 with TRBJ2-3, with D possibly TRBD2 on 5 matching bases. Germline V CDR1 and CDR2: SGHDN, FVKESK. CDR3 length: 16 residues. The V end was cut by 3 bases, the J end by 0 bases, with 13 bases between. CDR3 in amino acids: CASSQAAGISTDTQYF. CDR3 in DNA: TGTGCCAGCAGCCAGGCCGCCGGGATAAGCACAGATACGCAGTATTTT.

In its sample, this clone was seen once. The V call is TRBV28, the J call TRBJ2-5; tentatively, D is TRBD1 (5 bases). Germline V lookup: CDR1 MDHEN, CDR2 SYDVKM. The ends were cut back, 6 bases at V and 13 bases at J, with 15 bases in the middle. The CDR3 covers 11 residues. CDR3: CASSQGAPRYF. In DNA, the CDR3 is TGTGCCAGCAGCCAAGGGGCCCCCCGGTACTTC. The full variable domain, with the rest looked up from reference TRBV28 and TRBJ2-5, is DVKVTQSSRYLVKRTGEKVFLECVQDMDHENMFWYRQDPGLGLRLIYFSYDVKMKEKGDIPEGYSVSREKKERFSLILESASTNQTSMYLCASSQGAPRYFGPGTRLLVL.

V and J are TRBV5-4 and TRBJ2-1, with D possibly matching TRBD2 (6 bases). CDR3 size: 15 residues. From germline, CDR1 is SGHNT and CDR2 YYREEE (reference sequence). Trimming left V 0 bases short and J 2 bases short, with 9 bases between. CDR3 DNA sequence: TGTGCCAGCAGCTTGGGTCGCGGGACCTACAATGAGCAGTTCTTC. Its translation is CASSLGRGTYNEQFF.

The chain has TRBV30 and TRBJ2-7, with 7 bases aligning to TRBD2. CDR1 and CDR2 (germline): GTSNPN, SVGIG (reference sequence). Unmatched junction bases numbered 1, after V lost 0 bases and J lost 5 bases. The CDR3 covers 12 residues. CDR3 coding DNA: TGTGCCTGGAGTGTCGGACTAGACGAGCAGTACTTC. Its translation is CAWSVGLDEQYF.

V usage is TRBV15 and J usage is TRBJ2-1; D possibly matches TRBD1 or TRBD2 (6 bases each). The CDR3 consists of 18 residues. The germline V and J ends were trimmed by 1 base and 8 bases, with 24 bases remaining between them. Germline V gene sequence: CDR1 LNHNV, CDR2 YYDKDF (reference sequence). CDR3 nucleotide sequence: TGTGCCACCAGCAGAGGAGGGGGGTTCCAGGGCCACGGGGATGAGCAGTTCTTC. Translated: CATSRGGGFQGHGDEQFF. Combining the CDR3 with reference TRBV15 and TRBJ2-1 gives the whole variable domain DAMVIQNPRYQVTQFGKPVTLSCSQTLNHNVMYWYQQKSSQAPKLLFHYYDKDFNNEADTPDNFQSRRPNTSFCFLDIRSPGLGDTAMYLCATSRGGGFQGHGDEQFFGPGTRLTVL.

This clone was seen just once. The chain couples TRBV10-2 to TRBJ2-3, with D tentatively TRBD1 (6 bases). V was cut by 7 bases and J by 4 bases, with 9 bases left in between. CDR3 size: 12 residues. Per germline, CDR1 WSHSY and CDR2 SAAADI. The DNA of the CDR3 is TGCGCCAGCAACTCAGGGGCAGATACGCAGTATTTT. It codes for CASNSGADTQYF.

The chain has TRBV4-1 and TRBJ2-5; 9 bases line up with TRBD1. The V and J ends lost 0 bases and 3 bases, in that order; junction bases with no gene match: 8. This CDR3 has 17 amino acids. Germline V gene data show CDR1 as MGHRA and CDR2 as YSYEKL. CDR3 bases: TGCGCCAGCAGCCAAGACTACGGGACAGGGCCAAAAGAGACCCAGTACTTC. Translation gives CASSQDYGTGPKETQYF.

The chain carries TRBV16 and TRBJ2-1; 7 nucleotides agree with TRBD2. Per the germline V gene, CDR1 is KGHSY and CDR2 is FQNENV. The CDR3 length is 12 residues. V shed 6 bases and J 7 bases; nucleotides not matched to a gene: 3. The CDR3 DNA reads TGTGCCAGCAGTTTTAGCGGGAATGAGCAGTTCTTC. It is translated as CASSFSGNEQFF.

Comment on this clone: Other DNA variants within this sample encode the same CDR3. This rearrangement joins TRBV5-1 to TRBJ2-7, with D perhaps being TRBD1 or TRBD2 (5 bases each). This CDR3 region has 15 residues. Germline lookup yields CDR1 SGHRS and CDR2 YFSETQ. V was clipped by 0 bases and J by 0 bases, with 10 bases between them. CDR3 region: CASSLGDRSSYEQYF. CDR3 in DNA: TGCGCCAGCAGCTTGGGGGACCGAAGCTCCTACGAGCAGTACTTC.

This rearrangement joins TRBV7-8 to TRBJ2-7, with TRBD1 as a possible D gene (7 bases). This CDR3 region has 16 residues. CDR1 and CDR2 from the germline V gene are SGHVS and FQNEAQ. V lost 4 bases and J lost 3, with 19 bases in between. The CDR3 coding sequence is TGTGCCAGCAGCTCACCGGAGGGGGCCCGTGACTACGAGCAGTACTTC. This gives the protein CASSSPEGARDYEQYF.

The chain uses TRBV19 and TRBJ2-3; D gene uncertain. This CDR3 has 13 residues. CDR1 is LNHDA, CDR2 SQIVND, per germline (reference sequence). Trimming took off 4 bases at V and 0 bases at J, with 5 bases between the two ends. The chain's CDR3 is CASSTVSTDTQYF. The CDR3 DNA follows: TGTGCCAGTAGTACCGTTAGCACAGATACGCAGTATTTT.

The rearrangement uses TRBV7-9 and TRBJ2-1; D might be TRBD2 (6 bases). The CDR3 covers 15 residues. CDR1 is SEHNR, CDR2 FQNEAQ, per germline (reference sequence). Trimming cost V 4 bases and J 0 bases, with 10 bases left between them. The CDR3 loop reads CASSWDLSSYNEQFF. The CDR3 region has the DNA TGTGCCAGCAGCTGGGACTTGAGCTCCTACAATGAGCAGTTCTTC.

This clone appeared once. The gene calls are TRBV23-1 and TRBJ2-5; D possibly corresponds to TRBD2 (6 bases). TRBV23-1 is labeled an ORF, and its function is uncertain. The CDR3 has 15 amino acids. The V and J ends lost 7 bases and 0 bases respectively, with 15 bases between them. The CDR3 DNA reads as TGCGCCAGCATCCCACTTATAGCGGACCAAGAGACCCAGTACTTC. Protein sequence: CASIPLIADQETQYF.

J is TRBJ1-6 and V is TRBV5-4; maybe TRBD1 (6 bases). Trimming took 4 bases from V and 7 from J, leaving 18 bases between them. The germline V gene has CDR1 SGHNT and CDR2 YYREEE (reference sequence). CDR3 length equals 16 residues. CDR3 in amino acids: CASSPTPTGQNSPLHF. DNA of the CDR3: TGTGCCAGCAGCCCTACCCCGACAGGACAAAATTCACCCCTCCACTTT.

This clone was found once. V is TRBV7-6 and J is TRBJ2-3, with 8 nucleotides matching TRBD2. After removal of 5 bases from V and 2 bases from J, the junction contained 9 bases not matched to a gene. Germline CDR1 SGHVS, CDR2 FNYEAQ. CDR3 size: 16 residues. The CDR3 loop reads CASSPRGSGDTDTQYF. Written as DNA, the CDR3 is TGTGCCAGCAGCCCTCGGGGTAGCGGGGACACAGATACGCAGTATTTT.